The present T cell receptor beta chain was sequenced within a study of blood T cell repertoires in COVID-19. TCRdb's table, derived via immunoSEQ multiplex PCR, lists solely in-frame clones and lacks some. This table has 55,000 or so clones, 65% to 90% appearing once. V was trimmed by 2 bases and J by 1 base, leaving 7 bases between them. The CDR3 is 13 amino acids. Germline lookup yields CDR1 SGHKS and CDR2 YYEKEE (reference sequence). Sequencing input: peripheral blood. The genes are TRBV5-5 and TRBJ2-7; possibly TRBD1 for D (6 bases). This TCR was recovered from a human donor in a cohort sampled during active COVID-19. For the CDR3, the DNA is TGTGCCAGCAGCTTTCAGGGGTCCTACGAGCAGTACTTC. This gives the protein CASSFQGSYEQYF.